The 13 T cell receptor beta chains in this list originate from one sample, sequenced in a study of blood T cell repertoires in COVID-19. Repertoires were generated with immunoSEQ multiplex PCR, while TCRdb's copy carries only in-frame clones and drops some. In the table there are around 250,000 clones, 84% of which are singletons. The sequenced sample was peripheral blood. These receptors were taken from a woman aged 40 to 50 who had recovered from COVID-19.

This chain connects TRBV10-3 to TRBJ1-2; 10 bases match TRBD1. V was clipped by 0 bases and J by 2 bases; unmatched bases: 3. Germline V gene sequence: CDR1 ENHRY, CDR2 SYGVKD. This CDR3 region has 16 residues. CDR3 in amino acids: CAISESVGQGNYGYTF. The CDR3 DNA sequence: TGTGCCATCAGTGAGTCTGTGGGACAGGGGAACTATGGCTACACCTTC.

The V and J genes are TRBV5-8 and TRBJ1-2; D remains unclear. Trimming took 2 bases from V and 3 from J, leaving 20 bases between them. The CDR3 has 17 residues. Per germline, CDR1 SGHTS and CDR2 YDEGEE. CDR3 loop: CASSFLELTLRDYGYTF. In nucleotides, the CDR3 is TGTGCCAGCAGCTTTCTCGAACTTACCCTACGGGACTATGGCTACACCTTC.

J is TRBJ1-5 and V is TRBV11-2; tentatively, D is TRBD1 (6 bases). Deletions cut 5 bases from V and 2 bases from J, with 10 bases between. Germline lookup yields CDR1 SGHAT and CDR2 FQNNGV. This CDR3 region has 14 residues. The CDR3 DNA reads as TGTGCCAGCAGCAGGGACAATGGCAATCAGCCCCAGCATTTT. It translates to CASSRDNGNQPQHF.

This clone qualifies as medium-sized. V usage is TRBV6-5 and J usage is TRBJ1-1; possible D gene TRBD1, 5 bases. Trimming took off 2 bases at V and 4 bases at J, with 8 bases between the two ends. The CDR3 spans 13 residues. Germline loops: CDR1 MNHEY, CDR2 SVGAGI. Written as DNA, the CDR3 is TGTGCCAGCAGTTACGCAGGGATCACTGAAGCTTTCTTT. Protein product: CASSYAGITEAFF.

This clone was seen just once. This chain uses TRBV3-1 (or the pseudogene TRBV3-2) with TRBJ1-1, with D possibly being TRBD1 (5 bases). Trimming removed 0 bases from V and 4 bases from J, with 15 bases in between. This CDR3 is built from 16 residues. Per germline, CDR1 LGHDT and CDR2 YNNKEL (reference sequence). The CDR3 protein is CASSQERAGIITEAFF. The DNA for the CDR3 is TGTGCCAGCAGCCAAGAAAGGGCAGGGATCATCACTGAAGCTTTCTTT.

This sequence joins TRBV28 and TRBJ1-5; 10 bases agree with TRBD1. The V gene end was trimmed by 6 bases and the J gene end by 2 bases; junction bases not matched to a gene: 4. The CDR3 extends over 15 amino acids. CDR1 and CDR2 (germline): MDHEN, SYDVKM. CDR3 sequence (DNA): TGTGCCAGCAGCCCTGGACAGGGGGGCAATCAGCCCCAGCATTTT. Its translation: CASSPGQGGNQPQHF.

The rearrangement joins TRBV2 to TRBJ2-3; 10 bases line up with TRBD2. Germline CDR1 reads SNHLY; CDR2 reads FYNNEI. J was trimmed by 0 bases and V by 5 bases; bases with no gene match: 14. The CDR3 runs to 19 residues. This chain's CDR3 is CASSSGLAGGLFSTDTQYF. DNA of the CDR3: TGTGCCAGCAGTTCAGGGTTAGCGGGGGGCCTATTTAGCACAGATACGCAGTATTTT.

The chain carries TRBV11-2 and TRBJ2-3, with 7 bases aligning to TRBD2. Trimming cost V 0 bases and J 0 bases; bases outside gene matches: 3. The CDR3 is made up of 16 amino acids. In germline, CDR1 is SGHAT, CDR2 FQNNGV. The CDR3 here is CASSLELRGSTDTQYF. The CDR3 DNA reads TGTGCCAGCAGCTTAGAGTTGCGGGGGAGCACAGATACGCAGTATTTT.

The chain joins TRBV5-1 to TRBJ2-2; D remains unclear. Per the germline V gene, CDR1 is SGHRS and CDR2 is YFSETQ. With 0 bases removed from V and 4 bases from J, the gap between germline ends came to 7 bases. The CDR3 consists of 14 residues. The CDR3 sequence is CASSLVQTTGELFF. For the CDR3, the DNA is TGCGCCAGCAGCTTGGTACAGACCACCGGGGAGCTGTTTTTT.

The chain joins TRBV5-4 to TRBJ2-3; a possible D gene is TRBD2 (6 bases). Germline V gene lookup returns CDR1 SGHNT and CDR2 YYREEE (reference sequence). The CDR3 has 15 residues. Trimming cost V 0 bases and J 5 bases, with 13 bases left between them. In DNA form, the CDR3 reads TGTGCCAGCAGCTTGGCCTCTCAGGGAGGAGATACGCAGTATTTT. Translated: CASSLASQGGDTQYF.

This sequence joins TRBV7-2 and TRBJ1-1, with a possible D match to TRBD1 (6 bases). The V end was cut by 1 base, the J end by 5 bases, with 20 bases between. Germline V CDR1 and CDR2: SGHTA, FQGNSA. The CDR3 spans 17 residues. CDR3 nucleotide sequence: TGTGCCAGCAGCTTAGGTCTTCGGGGGGGGGCGAGGACTGAAGCTTTCTTT. Encoded protein: CASSLGLRGGARTEAFF.

J is TRBJ1-6 and V is TRBV6-1; weak D call: TRBD1 (6 bases). CDR3 size: 13 residues. In germline, CDR1 is MNHNS, CDR2 SASEGT. V was clipped by 9 bases and J by 6 bases, with 12 bases between them. CDR3 sequence (DNA): TGTGCCAGTAGGACAGCGCCTAATTCACCCCTCCACTTT. Encoded protein: CASRTAPNSPLHF.

J is TRBJ1-1 and V is TRBV6-5; D possibly corresponds to TRBD1 (5 bases). CDR3 length equals 13 residues. Germline CDR1 reads MNHEY; CDR2 reads SVGAGI. V lost 8 bases and J lost 6, with 16 bases in between. The CDR3 sequence is CASGRGRGAEAFF. For the CDR3, the DNA is TGTGCCAGCGGGAGGGGAAGAGGCGCTGAAGCTTTCTTT.